The rows below give T cell receptor beta chains drawn from one sample of a study of blood T cells in healthy people across ages. A single record per CDR3 protein comes from TCRdb applying MiXCR to the 5' RACE reads. The sample has 1,300,000 or so distinct CDR3 sequences, around 55% seen once. The sample comprised blood. The receptors derive from a man in his late teens or twenties in good health. Both conserved end residues are part of each CDR3. D genes are given only for firm matches. Expanded clones get a size class; other rows say once, few or many, or leave the size out.

clone size: once
V gene: TRBV4-3
J gene: TRBJ2-7
D gene: NA
CDR3 protein: CASSHSRASDLYEQYF
CDR3 DNA: TGCGCCAGCAGCCACAGCAGGGCCTCCGACCTCTACGAGCAGTACTTC

clone size: NA
V gene: TRBV3-1
J gene: TRBJ2-1
D gene: TRBD1
CDR3 protein: CASSARDRNNEQFF
CDR3 DNA: TGTGCCAGCAGCGCCCGGGACAGAAACAATGAGCAGTTCTTC

clone size: NA
V gene: TRBV7-9
J gene: TRBJ2-3
D gene: NA
CDR3 protein: CASSLVASVDTQYF
CDR3 DNA: TGTGCCAGCAGCTTAGTTGCTAGCGTGGATACGCAGTATTTT

clone size: NA
V gene: TRBV4-2
J gene: TRBJ2-1
D gene: TRBD2
CDR3 protein: CASTHGTSVWGEQFF
CDR3 DNA: TGTGCCAGCACTCACGGGACTAGCGTTTGGGGTGAGCAGTTCTTC

clone size: NA
V gene: TRBV7-2
J gene: TRBJ2-7
D gene: TRBD2
CDR3 protein: CASSLVGGLADSYEQYF
CDR3 DNA: TGTGCCAGCAGCTTAGTAGGAGGACTAGCGGATTCCTACGAGCAGTACTTC

clone size: many
V gene: TRBV7-2
J gene: TRBJ2-5
D gene: NA
CDR3 protein: CASSLQGLGETQYF
CDR3 DNA: TGTGCCAGCAGCTTACAGGGTCTTGGAGAGACCCAGTACTTC

clone size: NA
V gene: TRBV20-1
J gene: TRBJ2-7
D gene: TRBD2
CDR3 protein: CSASTSGTYNEQYF
CDR3 DNA: TGCAGTGCTTCTACTAGCGGGACCTACAATGAGCAGTACTTC

clone size: few
V gene: TRBV4-3
J gene: TRBJ1-6
D gene: TRBD1
CDR3 protein: CASSHGTGRNSPLHF
CDR3 DNA: TGCGCCAGCAGCCATGGGACAGGGAGAAATTCACCCCTCCACTTT

clone size: NA
V gene: TRBV11-2
J gene: TRBJ2-1
D gene: NA
CDR3 protein: CASSSQDLANNEQFF
CDR3 DNA: TGTGCCAGCAGCTCCCAAGACCTCGCCAACAATGAGCAGTTCTTC

clone size: NA
V gene: TRBV30
J gene: TRBJ2-1
D gene: TRBD2
CDR3 protein: CAWSRGEEHNEQFF
CDR3 DNA: TGTGCCTGGAGTCGGGGGGAGGAACACAATGAGCAGTTCTTC

clone size: once
V gene: TRBV6-2/TRBV6-3
J gene: TRBJ2-3
D gene: TRBD1
CDR3 protein: CASSRPGQVAASRDTQYF
CDR3 DNA: TGTGCCAGCAGTCGCCCGGGACAGGTTGCCGCTAGTAGAGATACGCAGTATTTT

clone size: few
V gene: TRBV12-3/TRBV12-4
J gene: TRBJ1-2
D gene: TRBD1
CDR3 protein: CASTTNRGWGYTF
CDR3 DNA: TGTGCCAGCACCACCAACAGGGGTTGGGGCTACACCTTC

clone size: NA
V gene: TRBV6-1
J gene: TRBJ1-5
D gene: TRBD1
CDR3 protein: CASREPTGASNQPQHF
CDR3 DNA: TGTGCCAGCAGGGAACCAACAGGGGCCAGCAATCAGCCCCAGCATTTT

clone size: NA
V gene: TRBV5-1
J gene: TRBJ2-3
D gene: TRBD2
CDR3 protein: CASSLERETDTQYF
CDR3 DNA: TGCGCCAGCAGCTTAGAGCGGGAGACGGATACGCAGTATTTT

clone size: NA
V gene: TRBV20-1
J gene: TRBJ2-2
D gene: TRBD1
CDR3 protein: CSAGNRGYDTGELFF
CDR3 DNA: TGCAGTGCGGGGAACAGGGGGTATGACACCGGGGAGCTGTTTTTT

clone size: few
V gene: TRBV4-2
J gene: TRBJ1-2
D gene: NA
CDR3 protein: CASSQDPGENYGYTF
CDR3 DNA: TGTGCCAGCAGCCAAGATCCAGGGGAGAACTATGGCTACACCTTC

clone size: NA
V gene: TRBV4-1
J gene: TRBJ2-7
D gene: TRBD1
CDR3 protein: CASSQVIFARVGQGSYEQYF
CDR3 DNA: TGCGCCAGCAGCCAAGTTATTTTCGCCCGGGTGGGACAGGGGTCCTACGAGCAGTACTTC

clone size: NA
V gene: TRBV10-3
J gene: TRBJ2-7
D gene: NA
CDR3 protein: CAINDDRSYEQYF
CDR3 DNA: TGTGCCATCAACGATGACAGATCCTACGAGCAGTACTTC

clone size: once
V gene: TRBV20-1
J gene: TRBJ2-5
D gene: TRBD2
CDR3 protein: CSARGTSGQTQYF
CDR3 DNA: TGCAGTGCTAGAGGGACTAGCGGACAGACCCAGTACTTC

clone size: few
V gene: TRBV4-2
J gene: TRBJ2-1
D gene: NA
CDR3 protein: CASSQEGGIYNEQFF
CDR3 DNA: TGTGCCAGCAGCCAAGAGGGCGGGATATATAATGAGCAGTTCTTC

clone size: NA
V gene: TRBV20-1
J gene: TRBJ2-5
D gene: TRBD1
CDR3 protein: CSARDRGYNEQYF
CDR3 DNA: TGCAGTGCCAGAGACAGGGGATACAATGAGCAGTACTTC

clone size: few
V gene: TRBV29-1
J gene: TRBJ2-7
D gene: TRBD2
CDR3 protein: CSVAREVSYEQYF
CDR3 DNA: TGCAGCGTTGCGCGGGAGGTCTCCTACGAGCAGTACTTC

clone size: few
V gene: TRBV4-2
J gene: TRBJ2-7
D gene: NA
CDR3 protein: CASSQEWGTPYEQYF
CDR3 DNA: TGTGCCAGCAGCCAAGAATGGGGGACACCCTACGAGCAGTACTTC